Each of the 22 T cell receptor beta chains below was sequenced from the same sample in a study of blood T cell repertoires in COVID-19. The protocol was immunoSEQ multiplex PCR, while the TCRdb copy is restricted to in-frame clones and leaves out a portion. The data contain tens of thousands of clones, approximately 91% of them singletons. Specimen: peripheral blood. The receptor source for this set is a woman aged 45-65 years with active or convalescent COVID-19.

The CDR3 region has the DNA TGTGCCAGCAGAGGGAGAGGGGGCGGCTACGAGCAGTACTTC. It translates to CASRGRGGGYEQYF. The chain has TRBV27 and TRBJ2-7; TRBD1 matches at 7 bases. The CDR3 runs to 14 residues. Germline lookup yields CDR1 MNHEY and CDR2 SMNVEV (reference sequence). V was pared by 6 bases and J by 3 bases, with 8 bases of the junction left unmatched.

The chain joins TRBV7-3 to TRBJ2-1; D is possibly TRBD2 (6 bases). The V and J ends lost 2 bases and 6 bases respectively, with 8 bases between them. Germline lookup yields CDR1 SGHTA and CDR2 FQGTGA. The length of the CDR3 is 13 residues. Here the CDR3 DNA reads TGTGCCAGCAGCTTAGGGAGGTTCAATGAGCAGTTCTTC. Translated, it gives CASSLGRFNEQFF.

This clone was recorded once. This chain uses TRBV7-9 with TRBJ1-2; 9 bases fit TRBD1. This CDR3 is built from 15 residues. CDR1 and CDR2 from the germline V gene are SEHNR and FQNEAQ (reference sequence). Trimming took 5 bases from V and 7 from J; bases not matched to a gene: 11. CDR3 in DNA: TGTGCCAGCAGCAACCGGGACAGGGTTTTGGGTGGCTACACCTTC. Translated, it gives CASSNRDRVLGGYTF.

V usage is TRBV3-1 (or the pseudogene TRBV3-2) and J usage is TRBJ2-4, with D perhaps TRBD1 (5 bases). The CDR3 sequence is 13 residues long. Trimming removed 0 bases from V and 9 bases from J, with 9 bases in between. Germline V gene sequence: CDR1 LGHDT, CDR2 YNNKEL (reference sequence). DNA for the CDR3: TGTGCCAGCAGCCAAGACAGGGTGGGCATTCAGTACTTC. Amino acids: CASSQDRVGIQYF.

This clone has a single count. V gene TRBV5-8 combines with J gene TRBJ1-1, with D perhaps matching TRBD1 (6 bases). CDR1 is SGHTS, CDR2 YDEGEE, per germline. The CDR3 is 14 amino acids. V was clipped by 0 bases and J by 5 bases, with 11 bases between them. The CDR3 here is CASSLGRGRTEAFF. The CDR3 DNA follows: TGTGCCAGCAGCTTGGGCAGGGGACGGACTGAAGCTTTCTTT.

The chain is built from TRBV4-1 and TRBJ2-7, with unresolved D. This CDR3 has 12 amino acids. CDR1 MGHRA and CDR2 YSYEKL come from the germline V gene. Between the trimmed V and J ends, which lost 1 base and 4 bases, there was a span of 5 bases. CDR3 residues: CASSQGSYEQYF. The CDR3 region has the DNA TGCGCCAGCAGCCAAGGTTCTTACGAGCAGTACTTC.

The gene calls are TRBV27 and TRBJ1-2; D is possibly TRBD1 (6 bases). Trimming left V 6 bases short and J 4 bases short, with 15 bases between. Germline lookup yields CDR1 MNHEY and CDR2 SMNVEV (reference sequence). The CDR3 contains 14 residues. In DNA, the CDR3 is TGTGCCAGCAGCCAAAGACAGGACCTCTATGGCTACACCTTC. This gives the protein CASSQRQDLYGYTF.

The V and J genes are TRBV9 and TRBJ1-6; D is possibly TRBD1 (6 bases). The CDR3 contains 14 residues. The germline gives CDR1 SGDLS, CDR2 YYNGEE. V lost 7 bases to trimming and J lost 9 bases, with 17 bases between them. In DNA form, the CDR3 reads TGTGCCAGCGGACCACAGGGAGGGCGTTCACCCCTCCACTTT. Translating it yields CASGPQGGRSPLHF.

The chain employs TRBV5-1 and TRBJ2-7, with TRBD2 identical over 12 bases. The CDR3 length is 15 residues. Germline V gene data show CDR1 as SGHRS and CDR2 as YFSETQ. Germline trimming cut 7 bases from V and 4 bases from J; bases unmatched to any gene: 9. The CDR3 DNA sequence: TGCGCCAGCCGCTCACTAGCGGGAGGAACGTACGAGCAGTACTTC. Amino acid sequence: CASRSLAGGTYEQYF.

The V call is TRBV2, the J call TRBJ1-2, with 7 bases fitting TRBD1. Germline V gene data show CDR1 as SNHLY and CDR2 as FYNNEI. The CDR3 extends over 15 amino acids. The trim removed 10 bases at V and 1 base at J, leaving 12 bases unmatched. Here the CDR3 reads CANSGQATDNYGYTF. The DNA of the CDR3 is TGTGCCAACTCTGGACAGGCCACTGATAACTATGGCTACACCTTC.

The chain uses TRBV6-6 and TRBJ2-2; 9 bases line up with TRBD1. This CDR3 is built from 16 residues. J lost 7 bases, V lost 2 bases, and 8 bases had no gene match. The germline CDR1 and CDR2 sequences are MNHNY and SVGAGI (reference sequence). In nucleotides, the CDR3 is TGTGCCAGCAGTTACGAGGACAGGGGCCGGAACGGGGAGCTGTTTTTT. The encoded protein is CASSYEDRGRNGELFF.

V and J are TRBV18 and TRBJ2-7; maybe TRBD2 (5 bases). Germline values: CDR1 KGHSH, CDR2 LQKENI. Trimming took 8 bases from V and 7 from J, leaving 15 bases between them. CDR3 length: 12 amino acids. CDR3 in DNA: TGTGCCAGCCACAGCTATACGGGAGAGCAGTACTTC. This encodes CASHSYTGEQYF.

V gene TRBV10-3 combines with J gene TRBJ2-3, with 11 bases aligning to TRBD2. The CDR3 runs 13 residues. V gave up 5 bases and J gave up 5 bases; unmatched junction bases: 0. Germline CDR1 and CDR2: ENHRY and SYGVKD. The CDR3, as DNA: TGTGCCATCAGTACTAGCGGGAGAGATACGCAGTATTTT. Translation gives CAISTSGRDTQYF.

The chain links TRBV7-9 to TRBJ2-1, with a weak D call TRBD1 (5 bases). In germline, CDR1 is SEHNR, CDR2 FQNEAQ (reference sequence). This CDR3 is built from 16 residues. Deletions cut 4 bases from V and 0 bases from J, with 13 bases between. CDR3 bases: TGTGCCAGCAGCTCATTGGACAAACCCTCCTACAATGAGCAGTTCTTC. Its protein product is CASSSLDKPSYNEQFF.

The CDR3 coding sequence is TGTGCCACCAGCAGGGGGGACAGTAGAAACACAGATACGCAGTATTTT. Translating it yields CATSRGDSRNTDTQYF. J is TRBJ2-3 and V is TRBV15, with 7 bases aligning to TRBD1. The CDR3 has 16 amino acids. The junction had 8 bases not matched to a gene; V was cut back by 3 bases and J by 2 bases. Germline loops: CDR1 LNHNV, CDR2 YYDKDF (reference sequence).

The chain couples TRBV19 to TRBJ1-1; perhaps TRBD1 as D (5 bases). This CDR3 has 13 residues. Trimming shortened V by 5 bases and J by 2 bases, and 9 bases separated the two germline ends. Germline V gene lookup returns CDR1 LNHDA and CDR2 SQIVND (reference sequence). The CDR3 sequence is CASSLGGNTEAFF. CDR3 in DNA: TGTGCCAGTAGTCTCGGGGGTAACACTGAAGCTTTCTTT.

J is TRBJ1-4 and V is TRBV27; no firm D call. The CDR3 runs to 14 residues. The V gene lost 3 bases and the J gene lost 8 bases, with 13 bases spanning the gap. Germline V gives CDR1 MNHEY, CDR2 SMNVEV (reference sequence). CDR3 DNA sequence: TGTGCCAGCAGTTTTAGGGATGGGAGCGAAAAACTGTTTTTT. Its protein product is CASSFRDGSEKLFF.

J is TRBJ1-2 and V is TRBV7-9; 10 bases are a match to TRBD1. In germline, CDR1 is SEHNR, CDR2 FQNEAQ (reference sequence). V lost 3 bases to trimming and J lost 4 bases; unmatched junction nucleotides: 5. The CDR3 runs 15 residues. The chain's CDR3 is CASSLGQGIRYGYTF. CDR3 sequence (DNA): TGTGCCAGCAGCTTGGGACAGGGGATACGCTATGGCTACACCTTC.

The chain combines TRBV18 with TRBJ1-3; D is unresolved. Trimming shortened V by 5 bases and J by 4 bases, and 15 bases separated the two germline ends. Germline-derived CDR1 and CDR2 are KGHSH and LQKENI. The CDR3 has 15 residues. The CDR3 loop is CASSSKDGGGNTIYF. The CDR3 bases are TGTGCCAGCTCATCGAAAGACGGCGGGGGAAACACCATATATTTT.

This clone was recorded a few times. The chain recombines TRBV6-5 with TRBJ1-1; 8 positions agree with TRBD1. The germline CDR1 and CDR2 sequences are MNHEY and SVGAGI. The CDR3 runs 14 residues. V lost 6 bases, J lost 5 bases, and 8 bases stayed unmatched. CDR3 sequence reads: CASRETGAVTEAFF. In nucleotides, the CDR3 is TGTGCCAGCAGAGAGACAGGGGCTGTAACTGAAGCTTTCTTT.

The CDR3 nucleotides read TGTGCCAGCAGCTTAGGACAGGGGGCTGAGACCCAGTACTTC. It is translated as CASSLGQGAETQYF. This chain joins TRBV5-8 and TRBJ2-5; TRBD1 agrees at 11 bases. J lost 5 bases, V lost 2 bases, and 2 bases had no gene match. This CDR3 has 14 amino acids. The germline gives CDR1 SGHTS, CDR2 YDEGEE. Together with reference TRBV5-8 and TRBJ2-5, the CDR3 gives the full variable domain: EAGVTQSPTHLIKTRGQQATLRCSPISGHTSVYWYQQALGLGLQFLLWYDEGEERNRGNFPPRFSGRQFPNYSSELNVNALELEDSALYLCASSLGQGAETQYFGPGTRLLVL.

This chain joins TRBV14 and TRBJ2-2; D is perhaps TRBD1 (6 bases). Germline CDR1 reads SGHDN; CDR2 reads FVKESK. CDR3 length: 16 residues. Trimming removed 4 bases from V and 0 bases from J, with 12 bases in between. The CDR3 nucleotides read TGTGCCAGCAGCCGCTTGGGACACGCGAACACCGGGGAGCTGTTTTTT. Translated: CASSRLGHANTGELFF.